These T cell receptor beta chains were read from a single sample in a study of cytomegalovirus exposure and HLA in healthy donors. Repertoires were generated with immunoSEQ multiplex PCR, while TCRdb's copy carries only in-frame clones and drops some. The table shows 90,000 to 140,000 clones, with around four fifths occurring only once. The sequenced material came from PBMCs. These receptors came from a woman in her forties in good health and CMV-seropositive. Each CDR3 is given with its conserved first and last residue. The D gene is left open where the match is weak. The size field is filled for only some rows; it gives once, few, many or a size class.

- TRBJ2-1 once TRBV19 TGTGCCAGTAGTAACCCGGGTGACGACTCCTACAATGAGCAGTTCTTC CASSNPGDDSYNEQFF
- TRBJ1-2 - TRBV14 TGTGCCAGCAGCCAAGCAGGGATTCATGGCTACACCTTC CASSQAGIHGYTF
- TRBJ1-4 once TRBV28 TGTGCCAGCAGTTCCCAGGGTTTGGCTAATGAAAAACTGTTTTTT CASSSQGLANEKLFF
- TRBJ2-3 few TRBV18 TGTGCCAGCTCACCCGCACCAGGAACGGATACGCAGTATTTT CASSPAPGTDTQYF
TRBD1 TRBJ2-7 once TRBV6-5 TGTGCCAGCAGTCGCCGACAGGGGGTGAACGAGCAGTACTTC CASSRRQGVNEQYF
- TRBJ2-7 - TRBV27 TGTGCCAGCAGTTTACAGGGGCCTAACTACGAGCAGTACTTC CASSLQGPNYEQYF
TRBD1 TRBJ2-1 - TRBV29-1 TGCAGCGTTGGTGGGACAGATTACAATGAGCAGTTCTTC CSVGGTDYNEQFF
TRBD1 TRBJ2-7 - TRBV27 TGTGCCAGCAGTTCAATTCCCGGGACAGGGGGCTACGAGCAGTACTTC CASSSIPGTGGYEQYF
TRBD1 TRBJ1-1 few TRBV5-4 TGTGCCAGCAGCTTCCCCGGGACAGGGGTGCACACTGAAGCTTTCTTT CASSFPGTGVHTEAFF
TRBD2 TRBJ2-1 - TRBV15 TGTGCCACCAGCAGACTAGCGGGGGGTGTACTGTACAATGAGCAGTTCTTC CATSRLAGGVLYNEQFF
TRBD1 TRBJ2-2 - TRBV7-7 TGTGCTAGCAGCCAGAGCCCCGGGACAGGGGGTGATACCGGGGAGCTGTTTTTT CASSQSPGTGGDTGELFF
- TRBJ1-5 - TRBV19 TGTGCCAGTAGTATTATTCAGGGCGGTCAGCCCCAGCATTTT CASSIIQGGQPQHF
TRBD1 TRBJ1-4 - TRBV11-2 TGTGCCAGCAGCTTAGACCAGGGGGTAAAACTGTTTTTT CASSLDQGVKLFF
TRBD2 TRBJ2-3 - TRBV29-1 TGCAGCGTTGGAGGGCTAGCGGGGGGCCTCACAGATACGCAGTATTTT CSVGGLAGGLTDTQYF
TRBD2 TRBJ2-7 - TRBV13 TGTGCCAGCAGCTTAGGCCGAATCAGGGAGGGATACTACGAGCAGTACTTC CASSLGRIREGYYEQYF
- TRBJ1-1 - TRBV2 TGTGCCAGCAGTGACGACACGAACACTGAAGCTTTCTTT CASSDDTNTEAFF
TRBD1 TRBJ2-2 - TRBV2 TGTGCCAGCAGATGGACAGGCGTCACCGGGGAGCTGTTTTTT CASRWTGVTGELFF
- TRBJ2-7 - TRBV4-3 TGCGCCAGCAGCCAAGAAAAGGCCCAGGGGACCTACGAGCAGTACTTC CASSQEKAQGTYEQYF
- TRBJ1-2 few TRBV7-2 TGTGCCAGCAGCTTAGTATCCAGGGAGGATGGCTACACCTTC CASSLVSREDGYTF
TRBD1 TRBJ1-1 - TRBV4-1 TGCGCCAGCAGCGGACAGGGCGAAGCTTTCTTT CASSGQGEAFF
TRBD1 TRBJ2-3 - TRBV29-1 TGCAGCGTTGATTTAATAGGACAGGGGCAAGATACGCAGTATTTT CSVDLIGQGQDTQYF
TRBD1 TRBJ2-7 - TRBV6-1 TGTGCCAGCAGTGAGGGACAGCCCCTTACCTACGAGCAGTACTTC CASSEGQPLTYEQYF
TRBD1 TRBJ1-1 - TRBV19 TGTGCCAGTAGTCGACAGGGGAGGATGATGAACACTGAAGCTTTCTTT CASSRQGRMMNTEAFF
- TRBJ1-1 - TRBV27 TGTGCCAGCAGAGCTCAGGGGTTAATCACTGAAGCTTTCTTT CASRAQGLITEAFF
TRBD2 TRBJ2-7 - TRBV6-5 TGTGCCAGCAGGCCCGGGACTAGTGACGCCTACGAGCAGTACTTC CASRPGTSDAYEQYF
TRBD2 TRBJ2-1 - TRBV6-1 TGTGCCAGCAGTGAACCCGGGACTAGCGGGCGGTATGAGCAGTTCTTC CASSEPGTSGRYEQFF